The 21 T cell receptor beta chains below all came from one sample that was sequenced in a study of CD8 T cells in ankylosing spondylitis. TCRdb re-called the 5' RACE reads with MiXCR, one entry per CDR3 protein. The sample carries just under 350,000 distinct CDR3 sequences, roughly 14% recorded once. Sequences were obtained from blood, either unsorted or a sorted T cell fraction (not recorded which). The receptors derive from a male donor with ankylosing spondylitis or in good health (not recorded which).

About this clonotype: One end of the junction varies from germline; a read error may be responsible. The DNA for the CDR3 is TGCGCCAGCAGCTTCGGACCCGTCGATGAGAAGTTCTTC. Translated, it gives CASSFGPVDEKFF. The rearrangement joins TRBV5-1 to TRBJ2-1; D remains unclear. The germline V gene encodes CDR1 SGHRS and CDR2 YFSETQ. This CDR3 is 13 amino acids long. The variable domain in full, with the rest retrieved from reference TRBV5-1 and TRBJ2-1, is KAGVTQTPRYLIKTRGQQVTLSCSPISGHRSVSWYQQTPGQGLQFLFEYFSETQRNKGNFPGRFSGRQFSNSRSEMNVSTLELGDSALYLCASSFGPVDEKFFGPGTRLTVL.

This clonotype was seen a handful of times. The gene calls are TRBV12-5 and TRBJ1-1, with a possible D match to TRBD1 (5 bases). With 1 base removed from V and 9 bases from J, the gap between germline ends came to 12 bases. CDR3 length: 13 amino acids. Germline V CDR1 and CDR2: LGHNT, FRNRAP. CDR3 loop: CASGLGDGAKAFF. CDR3 coding DNA: TGTGCTAGTGGTTTGGGGGACGGAGCTAAAGCTTTCTTT.

This clonotype has only a few counts. The chain is built from TRBV27 and TRBJ2-5; D could derive from TRBD1 or TRBD2 (5 bases each). This CDR3 has 14 amino acids. V gave up 5 bases and J gave up 5 bases, with 15 bases separating them. Germline-derived CDR1 and CDR2 are MNHEY and SMNVEV (reference sequence). The CDR3 DNA sequence: TGTGCCAGCAGTCTTCTGGGGGAAGTTGAGACCCAGTACTTC. Translated: CASSLLGEVETQYF.

Only a few counts were recorded for this clonotype. The chain carries TRBV4-1 and TRBJ1-5; TRBD1 might be the D (5 bases). The V gene's germline CDR1 is MGHRA and CDR2 YSYEKL. The V and J ends lost 1 base and 0 bases respectively, with 10 bases between them. CDR3 length equals 16 residues. The CDR3 loop is CASSQVWGVSNQPQHF. CDR3 coding DNA: TGCGCCAGCAGCCAAGTATGGGGGGTTAGCAATCAGCCCCAGCATTTT.

This clonotype was seen a few times. The gene calls are TRBV20-1 and TRBJ1-1; D call uncertain. CDR3 length equals 14 residues. Trimming took off 0 bases at V and 3 bases at J, with 11 bases between the two ends. Germline CDR1 DFQATT, CDR2 SNEGSKA (reference sequence). The DNA of the CDR3 is TGCAGTGCTAGAGAGGCAGCCCTACACACTGAAGCTTTCTTT. Translated: CSAREAALHTEAFF.

V usage is TRBV3-1 and J usage is TRBJ2-1; TRBD2 aligns across 7 bases. The germline CDR1 and CDR2 sequences are LGHDT and YNNKEL (reference sequence). This CDR3 region has 17 residues. J gave up 7 bases and V 4 bases, and 16 bases lay outside the gene matches. The DNA of the CDR3 is TGTGCCAGCAGCCTCCCCCAGCGGGGCTATGGGGGGAATGAGCAGTTCTTC. Translating it yields CASSLPQRGYGGNEQFF.

The chain employs TRBV27 and TRBJ2-5; D uncertain. The V end was cut by 6 bases, the J end by 7 bases, with 9 bases between. This CDR3 region has 11 residues. CDR1 is MNHEY, CDR2 SMNVEV, per germline (reference sequence). CDR3 sequence: CASSNSRTQYF. The DNA of the CDR3 is TGTGCCAGCAGCAACAGTCGGACCCAGTACTTC.

This sequence joins TRBV9 and TRBJ1-5; D uncertain. The germline V gene encodes CDR1 SGDLS and CDR2 YYNGEE. The CDR3 length is 14 residues. The ends were cut back, 4 bases at V and 3 bases at J, with 11 bases in the middle. CDR3 sequence (DNA): TGTGCCAGCAGCCCCCGGACGGACAATCAGCCCCAGCATTTT. Its protein product is CASSPRTDNQPQHF.

This clonotype was counted many times. The rearrangement links TRBV24-1 to TRBJ1-2, with D maybe TRBD1 (5 bases). The CDR3 spans 14 residues. The germline V gene encodes CDR1 KGHDR and CDR2 SFDVKD. Trimming pared 2 bases from V and 5 bases from J, leaving 11 bases between. CDR3: CATSDSGTAYGYTF. DNA of the CDR3: TGTGCCACCAGTGATTCCGGGACGGCATATGGCTACACCTTC.

This clonotype turned up a few times. The V and J genes are TRBV19 and TRBJ2-2; 11 nucleotides line up with TRBD1. The J segment lost 1 base and the V segment lost 5 bases, leaving 3 bases of the junction unmatched. The CDR3 totals 16 residues. Germline CDR1 and CDR2: LNHDA and SQIVND (reference sequence). The CDR3 sequence: CASSLGQGVNTGELFF. The CDR3 bases are TGTGCCAGTAGTCTGGGACAGGGGGTGAACACCGGGGAGCTGTTTTTT.

The chain recombines TRBV20-1 with TRBJ2-1; 9 nucleotides match TRBD2. V lost 1 base and J lost 8; bases outside the gene matches: 6. This CDR3 is built from 14 residues. Germline loops: CDR1 DFQATT, CDR2 SNEGSKA (reference sequence). DNA of the CDR3: TGCAGTGCTAGAGCAGCGGGGGGCAGGGATGAGCAGTTCTTC. This gives the protein CSARAAGGRDEQFF.

This clonotype was counted between two and nine times. V and J are TRBV11-3 and TRBJ2-1; no clear D. The germline V gene has CDR1 SGHNT and CDR2 YENEEA. This CDR3 has 11 amino acids. Trimming left V 0 bases short and J 10 bases short, with 4 bases between. CDR3 nucleotide sequence: TGTGCCAGCAGCTTAGAGGCAGAGCAGTTCTTC. It encodes CASSLEAEQFF.

This clonotype turned up a few times. The chain is built from TRBV20-1 and TRBJ2-7; TRBD1 agrees at 11 bases. The CDR3 is made up of 13 amino acids. With 4 bases clipped from V and 2 bases from J, the junction kept 1 base outside the gene matches. The germline V gene has CDR1 DFQATT and CDR2 SNEGSKA (reference sequence). CDR3 sequence: CSAMGQGAYEQYF. CDR3 DNA sequence: TGCAGTGCTATGGGACAGGGGGCCTACGAGCAGTACTTC.

J is TRBJ2-5 and V is TRBV7-2, with D perhaps assigned TRBD1 or TRBD2 (6 bases each). CDR1 is SGHTA, CDR2 FQGNSA, per germline. V lost 5 bases, J lost 0 bases, and 13 bases lay in between. CDR3 length: 15 amino acids. CDR3 nucleotide sequence: TGTGCCAGCAGCCCCCGGGGGACATACCAAGAGACCCAGTACTTC. Translating gives CASSPRGTYQETQYF.

Many counts were recorded for this clonotype. The V gene is TRBV7-2, the J gene TRBJ1-1, with D possibly matching TRBD1 (6 bases). Germline V gene lookup returns CDR1 SGHTA and CDR2 FQGNSA. Between the trimmed V and J ends, which lost 1 base and 10 bases, there was a span of 16 bases. The CDR3 totals 14 residues. The CDR3 bases are TGTGCCAGCAGCTTAGTGGGGCAGGGGCGAACAGCTTTCTTT. This encodes CASSLVGQGRTAFF.

As DNA, the CDR3 is TGCAGTCGCAGGGATTCGGGGGGAGAGACCCAGTACTTC. It specifies CSRRDSGGETQYF. V gene TRBV20-1 combines with J gene TRBJ2-5; 7 bases line up with TRBD2. This CDR3 spans 13 amino acids. After removal of 8 bases from V and 4 bases from J, the junction contained 10 bases not matched to a gene. The germline gives CDR1 DFQATT, CDR2 SNEGSKA (reference sequence).

The chain carries TRBV27 and TRBJ1-2; D uncertain. CDR1 is MNHEY, CDR2 SMNVEV, per germline (reference sequence). The CDR3 consists of 13 residues. V was clipped by 5 bases and J by 7 bases, with 14 bases between them. The CDR3 loop reads CASSLREESGYTF. The CDR3 nucleotides read TGTGCCAGCAGTCTTCGGGAGGAGTCTGGCTACACCTTC.

The sample holds a few counts of this clonotype. The genes are TRBV15 and TRBJ2-3; D not resolved. This CDR3 has 14 residues. CDR1 is LNHNV and CDR2 is YYDKDF in the germline V gene (reference sequence). Trimming cost V 3 bases and J 2 bases, with 9 bases left between them. This CDR3 is CATSSGSFTDTQYF. As DNA, the CDR3 is TGTGCCACCAGCAGTGGGTCCTTCACAGATACGCAGTATTTT.

The chain has TRBV20-1 and TRBJ1-1, with D tentatively TRBD1 (6 bases). Trimming left V 3 bases short and J 6 bases short, with 17 bases between. Germline lookup yields CDR1 DFQATT and CDR2 SNEGSKA (reference sequence). This CDR3 has 14 residues. DNA for the CDR3: TGCAGTGCTAGCCCTATACAGGGCGAGGCTGAAGCTTTCTTT. It specifies CSASPIQGEAEAFF.

This clonotype has more than one count but fewer than ten. This chain links TRBV12-5 with TRBJ2-3; TRBD2 is a possible D gene (6 bases). CDR1 is LGHNT, CDR2 FRNRAP, per germline. There are 12 residues in the CDR3. V was trimmed by 7 bases and J by 5 bases, leaving 10 bases between them. Here the CDR3 reads CASDISGDTQYF. The CDR3 nucleotides are TGTGCTAGTGATATTAGCGGAGATACGCAGTATTTT.

V usage is TRBV29-1 and J usage is TRBJ2-7; D unclear. V shed 6 bases and J shed 2 bases, with 11 bases lying between them. Germline V gene lookup returns CDR1 SQVTM and CDR2 ANQGSEA. The length of the CDR3 is 12 residues. In DNA, the CDR3 is TGCAGCGTGGGTAACGGCCCCTACGAGCAGTACTTC. Amino acid sequence: CSVGNGPYEQYF.